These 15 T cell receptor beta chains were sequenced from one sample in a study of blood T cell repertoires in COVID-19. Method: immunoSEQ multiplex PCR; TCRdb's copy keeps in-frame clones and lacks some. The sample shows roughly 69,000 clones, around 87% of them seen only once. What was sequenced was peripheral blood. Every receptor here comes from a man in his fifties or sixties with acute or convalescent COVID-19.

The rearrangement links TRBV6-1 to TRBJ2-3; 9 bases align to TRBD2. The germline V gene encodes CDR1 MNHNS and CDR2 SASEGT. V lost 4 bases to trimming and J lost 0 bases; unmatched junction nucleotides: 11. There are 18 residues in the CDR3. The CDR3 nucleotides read TGTGCCAGCAGTGGACTAGCGGAGCTTTTACCGAGCACAGATACGCAGTATTTT. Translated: CASSGLAELLPSTDTQYF.

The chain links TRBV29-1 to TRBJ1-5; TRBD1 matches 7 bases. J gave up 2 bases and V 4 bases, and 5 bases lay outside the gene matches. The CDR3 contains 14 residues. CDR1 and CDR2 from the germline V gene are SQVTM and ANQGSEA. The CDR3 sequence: CSVVGGSGNQPQHF. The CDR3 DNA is TGCAGCGTTGTAGGGGGCAGCGGCAATCAGCCCCAGCATTTT.

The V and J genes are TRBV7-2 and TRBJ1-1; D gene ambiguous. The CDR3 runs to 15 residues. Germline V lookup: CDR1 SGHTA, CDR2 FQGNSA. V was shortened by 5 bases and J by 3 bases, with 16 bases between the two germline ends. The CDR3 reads CASSRTVLSDTEAFF. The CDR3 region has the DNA TGTGCCAGCAGCCGTACTGTACTATCGGACACTGAAGCTTTCTTT.

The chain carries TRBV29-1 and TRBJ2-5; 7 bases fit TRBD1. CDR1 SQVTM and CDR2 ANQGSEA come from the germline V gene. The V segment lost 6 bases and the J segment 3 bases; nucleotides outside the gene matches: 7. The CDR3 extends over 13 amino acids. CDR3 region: CSVPGQTKETQYF. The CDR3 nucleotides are TGCAGCGTGCCGGGACAGACAAAAGAGACCCAGTACTTC.

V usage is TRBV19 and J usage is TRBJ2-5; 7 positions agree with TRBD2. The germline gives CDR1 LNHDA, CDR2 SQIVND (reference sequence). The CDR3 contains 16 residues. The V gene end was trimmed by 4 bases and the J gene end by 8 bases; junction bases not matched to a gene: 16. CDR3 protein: CASSRTGTNQTITQYF. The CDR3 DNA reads TGTGCCAGTAGTAGAACCGGGACTAACCAAACAATTACCCAGTACTTC.

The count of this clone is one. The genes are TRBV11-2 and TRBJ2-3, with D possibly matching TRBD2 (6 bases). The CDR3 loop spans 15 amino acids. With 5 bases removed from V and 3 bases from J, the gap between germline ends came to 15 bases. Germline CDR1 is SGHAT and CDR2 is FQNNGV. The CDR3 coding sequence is TGTGCCAGCAGCCGCTCAGGCGGGATAACAGATACGCAGTATTTT. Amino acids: CASSRSGGITDTQYF.

The CDR3 loop reads CASSFKGAQDTQYF. CDR3 nucleotides: TGCGCCAGCAGCTTTAAAGGAGCACAAGATACGCAGTATTTT. The chain couples TRBV5-1 to TRBJ2-3; D uncertain. V was shortened by 2 bases and J by 5 bases, with 12 bases between the two germline ends. The germline CDR1 and CDR2 sequences are SGHRS and YFSETQ. The CDR3 is made up of 14 amino acids.

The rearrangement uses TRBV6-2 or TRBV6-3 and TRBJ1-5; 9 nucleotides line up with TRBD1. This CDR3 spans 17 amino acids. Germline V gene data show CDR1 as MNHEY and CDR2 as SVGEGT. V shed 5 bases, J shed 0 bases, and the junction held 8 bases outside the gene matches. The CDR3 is CASSRRTGDYSNQPQHF. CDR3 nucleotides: TGTGCCAGCAGTCGCCGGACAGGGGACTATAGCAATCAGCCCCAGCATTTT.

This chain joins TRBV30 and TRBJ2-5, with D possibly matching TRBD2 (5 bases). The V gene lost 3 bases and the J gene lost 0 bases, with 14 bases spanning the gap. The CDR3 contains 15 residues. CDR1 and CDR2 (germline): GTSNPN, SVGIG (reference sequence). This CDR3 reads CAWREGRRYQETQYF. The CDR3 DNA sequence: TGTGCCTGGAGAGAGGGCCGGAGGTACCAAGAGACCCAGTACTTC.

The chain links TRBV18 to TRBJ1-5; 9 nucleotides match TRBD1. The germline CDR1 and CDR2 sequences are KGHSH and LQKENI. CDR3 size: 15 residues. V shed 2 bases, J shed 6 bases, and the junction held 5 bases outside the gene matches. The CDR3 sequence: CASSPETGGGQPQHF. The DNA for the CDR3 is TGTGCCAGCTCACCAGAGACAGGGGGAGGTCAGCCCCAGCATTTT.

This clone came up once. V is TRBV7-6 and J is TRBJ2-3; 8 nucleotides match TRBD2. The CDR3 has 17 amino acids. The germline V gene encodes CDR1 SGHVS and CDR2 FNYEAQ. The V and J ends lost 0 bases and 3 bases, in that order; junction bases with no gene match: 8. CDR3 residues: CASSLASPGLGTDTQYF. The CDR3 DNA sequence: TGTGCCAGCAGCTTAGCATCCCCGGGACTAGGTACAGATACGCAGTATTTT.

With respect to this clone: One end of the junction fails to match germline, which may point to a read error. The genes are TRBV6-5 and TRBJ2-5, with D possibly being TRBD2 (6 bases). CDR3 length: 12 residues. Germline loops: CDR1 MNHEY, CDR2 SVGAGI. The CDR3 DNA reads TGTGCCAGCAGTAGGGGAGAGGGGACTCAAAACTTC. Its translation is CASSRGEGTQNF.

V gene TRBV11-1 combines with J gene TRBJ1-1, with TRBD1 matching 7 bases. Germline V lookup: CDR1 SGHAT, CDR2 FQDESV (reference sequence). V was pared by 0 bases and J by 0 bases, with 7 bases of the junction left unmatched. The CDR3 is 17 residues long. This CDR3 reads CASSLAGGQDLNTEAFF. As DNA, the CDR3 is TGTGCCAGCAGCTTAGCGGGAGGACAGGACCTGAACACTGAAGCTTTCTTT.

The CDR3 region is CASSLGDRVTEAFF. The CDR3 nucleotides are TGTGCCAGCAGCTTAGGCGACAGGGTGACTGAAGCTTTCTTT. The chain has TRBV13 and TRBJ1-1, with TRBD1 matching over 7 bases. The CDR3 runs to 14 residues. CDR1 and CDR2 from the germline V gene are PRHDT and FYEKMQ (reference sequence). The V and J ends lost 0 bases and 5 bases, in that order; junction bases with no gene match: 3.

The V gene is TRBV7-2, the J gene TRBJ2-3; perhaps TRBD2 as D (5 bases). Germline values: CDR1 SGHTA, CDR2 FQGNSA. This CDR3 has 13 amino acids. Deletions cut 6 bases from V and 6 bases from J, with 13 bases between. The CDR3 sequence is CASSRWESDTQYF. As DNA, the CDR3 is TGTGCCAGCAGTCGATGGGAGTCGGATACGCAGTATTTT.